The clone carrying this T cell receptor (beta chain) was counted a few times. Its specificity is unknown. A TCRbeta library incorporating unique molecular identifiers was prepared. Using its own MiXCR run on the PCR reads, TCRdb lists one record per CDR3 protein. The sample consists of around 130,000 distinct CDR3 sequences, 9.5% to 10% of them appearing once. The sample belongs to a study of T-cell reconstitution after alpha-beta-depleted transplantation in children. Study-level results: At around two months after transplant, the alpha-beta T cells were reportedly derived from several hundred expanded clones that came from non-depleted graft cells. There were some patients whose high TCRbeta diversity at day 60 came from surviving recipient T cells and thymic progenitors.

This CDR3 comprises 15 residues. The germline CDR1 and CDR2 sequences are SQVTM and ANQGSEA. With 2 bases clipped from V and 2 bases from J, the junction kept 7 bases outside the gene matches. This clonotype was sampled from a girl in the first two years of life who had a stem cell transplant for combined immunodeficiency, so the T cells may come from the graft donor. The source was PBMCs, mostly from graft donor cells, collected 180 days after TCRalphabeta/CD19-depleted stem cell transplant. V gene TRBV29-1 combines with J gene TRBJ2-7, with TRBD1 matching 9 bases. The CDR3 DNA reads TGCAGCGTTGAAAGCCCGGGACAGGGACCCTACGAGCAGTACTTC. Residues: CSVESPGQGPYEQYF.